This T cell receptor beta chain was observed in a study of blood T cell repertoires in COVID-19. In assigning cohorts, the study relied on participant-reported clinical history. Sequenced by immunoSEQ multiplex PCR; TCRdb stores in-frame clones only, minus some. The sample holds some 240,000 clones; about 81% are singletons and the top ten take approximately 4.3%. In germline, CDR1 is MNHEY, CDR2 SVGAGI. J lost 7 bases, V lost 5 bases, and 6 bases had no gene match. The CDR3 runs to 15 residues. Material for sequencing was PBMCs or T cells enriched from blood (not recorded which). The source is a man aged 25-45 years with acute COVID-19. The chain couples TRBV6-5 to TRBJ2-1; 12 bases match TRBD2. Here the CDR3 reads CASSLAGGLSNEQFF. CDR3 nucleotide sequence: TGTGCCAGCAGTCTAGCGGGGGGGCTTAGTAATGAGCAGTTCTTC.